The subject of this entry is one T cell receptor (beta chain). This record comes from a study of blood T cell repertoires in COVID-19. Study background: The United States, Italy and Spain supplied acute and convalescent COVID-19 samples. The cDNA or gDNA used as material had been derived from T cells, B-cell-depleted T cells, or PBMCs.

This CDR3 is built from 19 residues. Germline CDR1 is MDHEN and CDR2 is SYDVKM. After removal of 2 bases from V and 1 base from J, the junction contained 10 bases not matched to a gene. Per the original methods: Nucleated cell counts were estimated from reference gene primer amplification. The repertoire was sequenced with immunoSEQ multiplex PCR; TCRdb's copy has only in-frame clones and lacks some. D and trimming were read from the DNA, whereas the V and J calls and clone size are those reported in that table. Of 140,000 to 150,000 clones in the sample, around four fifths were seen once. Material: peripheral blood. The TCR sequence derives from a woman aged 35 to 49 with active or convalescent COVID-19. This chain uses TRBV28 with TRBJ1-6, with 8 positions matching TRBD1. CDR3 coding DNA: TGTGCCAGCAGTTTAAGGCAGGGGGCGATTATGTCCTATAATTCACCCCTCCACTTT. Translated, it gives CASSLRQGAIMSYNSPLHF.